This T cell receptor beta chain was sequenced during a study of prognosis after radiotherapy for stage I lung cancer. Overall study: The roughly twelve male and 6 female patients were aged 53 to 84, median about 70 years. Whereas under 15 patients had adenocarcinoma, squamous cell carcinoma was the tumor in 6 or 7. Overall study results and limits: Reports indicated that TRBV and TRBJ gene usage differed between patients with and without metastases, including differences in about nine V and a couple of J genes after SBRT. In patients receiving stereotactic body radiation therapy, unique TCR clone counts fell afterward, median about 9,200 versus 6,500.

Using two-round multiplex PCR, the authors amplified TCR beta CDR3 from genomic DNA. Gene-specific primers for each TRBV and TRBJ gene drove first-round PCR. TCRdb fed the multiplex PCR reads into MiXCR, producing one record per CDR3 protein. The sample includes about 13,000 distinct CDR3 sequences, around 29% of them seen just once. This clonotype was seen a single time. Its cognate antigen is unknown. This TCR derives from a donor aged 50 or older with non-small cell lung cancer. Here the sequenced sample was PBMCs, taken before or after stereotactic body radiation therapy (not recorded which).

The CDR3 is CATRSPTSTDTQYF. The DNA for the CDR3 is TGTGCCACCAGATCCCCGACATCCACAGATACGCAGTATTTT. The gene calls are TRBV15 and TRBJ2-3, with D hard to call. CDR1 is LNHNV, CDR2 YYDKDF, per germline (reference sequence). The CDR3 runs to 14 residues. The V and J ends lost 6 bases and 2 bases respectively, with 12 bases between them.